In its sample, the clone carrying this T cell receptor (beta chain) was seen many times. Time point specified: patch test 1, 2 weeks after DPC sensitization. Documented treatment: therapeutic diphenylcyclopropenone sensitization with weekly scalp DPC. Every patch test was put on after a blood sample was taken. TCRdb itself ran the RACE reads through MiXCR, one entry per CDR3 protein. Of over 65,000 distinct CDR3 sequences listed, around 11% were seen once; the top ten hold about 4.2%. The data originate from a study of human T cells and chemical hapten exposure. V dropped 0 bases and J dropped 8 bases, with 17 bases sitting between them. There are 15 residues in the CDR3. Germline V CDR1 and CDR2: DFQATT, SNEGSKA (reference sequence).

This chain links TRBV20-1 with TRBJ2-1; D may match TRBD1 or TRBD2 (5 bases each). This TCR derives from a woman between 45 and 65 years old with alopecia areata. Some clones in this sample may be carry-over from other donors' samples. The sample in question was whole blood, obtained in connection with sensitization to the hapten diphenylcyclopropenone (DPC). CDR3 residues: CSARDGEGFSDEQFF. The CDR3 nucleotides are TGCAGTGCTAGAGATGGAGAGGGGTTTAGCGATGAGCAGTTCTTC.